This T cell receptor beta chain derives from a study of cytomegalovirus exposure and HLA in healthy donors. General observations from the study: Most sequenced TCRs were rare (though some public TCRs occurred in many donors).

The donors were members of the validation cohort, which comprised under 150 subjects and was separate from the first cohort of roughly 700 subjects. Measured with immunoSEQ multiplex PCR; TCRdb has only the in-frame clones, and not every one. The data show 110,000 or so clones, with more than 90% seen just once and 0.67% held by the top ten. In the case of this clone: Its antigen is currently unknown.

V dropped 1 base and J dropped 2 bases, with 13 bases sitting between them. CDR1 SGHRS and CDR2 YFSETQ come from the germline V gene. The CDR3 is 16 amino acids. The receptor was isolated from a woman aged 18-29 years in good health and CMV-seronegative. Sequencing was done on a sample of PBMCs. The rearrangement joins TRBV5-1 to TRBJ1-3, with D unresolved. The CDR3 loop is CASSLNAGSAGNTIYF. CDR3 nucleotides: TGCGCCAGCAGCTTGAATGCGGGATCGGCTGGAAACACCATATATTTT.